This entry is about one T cell receptor beta chain. This record comes from a study of blood T cell repertoires in COVID-19. About the study: T cells, B-cell-depleted T cells, or PBMCs supplied cDNA or gDNA.

Methods used by the authors: Reference gene primer amplification yielded estimated nucleated cell counts. TCRdb's copy holds only in-frame clones and misses some; the assay was immunoSEQ multiplex PCR. D and trimming were read from the DNA, whereas the V and J calls and clone size are those reported in that table. The sample has about 91,000 clones, around three quarters seen once. Material: peripheral blood. The TCR comes from a man in his 70s with acute or convalescent COVID-19.

The CDR3 sequence is CASSAPGTSGLSSYNEQFF. The CDR3 DNA reads as TGTGCCAGCAGCGCTCCCGGGACTAGCGGCCTTAGCTCCTACAATGAGCAGTTCTTC. The chain recombines TRBV9 with TRBJ2-1, with 11 bases fitting TRBD2. Trimming took 3 bases from V and 0 from J; bases not matched to a gene: 11. Germline CDR1 and CDR2: SGDLS and YYNGEE. This CDR3 spans 19 amino acids.